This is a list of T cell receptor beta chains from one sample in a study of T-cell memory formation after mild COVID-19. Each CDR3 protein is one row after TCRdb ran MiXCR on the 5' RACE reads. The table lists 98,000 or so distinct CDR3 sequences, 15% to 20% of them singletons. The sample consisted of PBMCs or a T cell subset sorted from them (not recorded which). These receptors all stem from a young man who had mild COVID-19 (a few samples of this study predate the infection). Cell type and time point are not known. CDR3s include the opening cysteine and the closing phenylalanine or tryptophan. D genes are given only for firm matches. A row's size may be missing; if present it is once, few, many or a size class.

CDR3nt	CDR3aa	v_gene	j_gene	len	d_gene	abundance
TGTGCCAGCAGCTTAAGACACAGCTCTGGAAACACCATATATTTT	CASSLRHSSGNTIYF	TRBV7-2	TRBJ1-3	15	NA	few
TGTGCCAGCAGCAAGACTAGCGGGGGCGCAGATACGCAGTATTTT	CASSKTSGGADTQYF	TRBV11-2	TRBJ2-3	15	TRBD2	NA
TGTGCCAGCTCACCACCGGGGGCCGAAAAACTGTTTTTT	CASSPPGAEKLFF	TRBV18	TRBJ1-4	13	NA	NA
TGCAGTGCACTAGCGGGGCACTACAATGAGCAGTTCTTC	CSALAGHYNEQFF	TRBV20-1	TRBJ2-1	13	TRBD2	few
TGTGCCAGCAGTTACCCGCCAGGGACTGGGGCCAACGTCCTGACTTTC	CASSYPPGTGANVLTF	TRBV6-2/TRBV6-3	TRBJ2-6	16	NA	few
TGCGCCAGCAGCTTGCTCCGGGGGCCCCGCAATGATACGCAGTATTTT	CASSLLRGPRNDTQYF	TRBV5-1	TRBJ2-3	16	NA	NA
TGCGCCAGCAGCCCGGGACAGACGCTAGCCAAAAACATTCAGTACTTC	CASSPGQTLAKNIQYF	TRBV4-3	TRBJ2-4	16	TRBD1	NA
TGCAGTGCTAGGTACAAACAGGGAAGGAACCAGCCCCAGCATTTT	CSARYKQGRNQPQHF	TRBV20-1	TRBJ1-5	15	NA	few
TGTGCCAGCAGGTTCGGGGGGGCCGCCACCGGGGAGCTGTTTTTT	CASRFGGAATGELFF	TRBV27	TRBJ2-2	15	TRBD2	NA
TGCGCCAGCAGCCCCGTCTCGGGTGAAAAACTGTTTTTT	CASSPVSGEKLFF	TRBV5-1	TRBJ1-4	13	NA	few
TGTGCCACCAGTGATCCCCCCAGGGGGGGGAGCACAGATACGCAGTATTTT	CATSDPPRGGSTDTQYF	TRBV24-1	TRBJ2-3	17	NA	NA
TGTGCCAGCAGCCAAGATCAAAAGGGTTTTCACACTGAAGCTTTCTTT	CASSQDQKGFHTEAFF	TRBV3-1	TRBJ1-1	16	NA	NA
TGTGCCAGCAGCCAAGACAGGGACTATAATTCACCCCTCCACTTT	CASSQDRDYNSPLHF	TRBV4-2	TRBJ1-6	15	NA	NA
TGTGCCAGCAGAAGGATTTCTAGCACAGATACGCAGTATTTT	CASRRISSTDTQYF	TRBV27	TRBJ2-3	14	NA	few
TGCGCCAGCAGCCAGGAGGACAGGTCGTTCAATGAGCAGTTCTTC	CASSQEDRSFNEQFF	TRBV5-1	TRBJ2-1	15	TRBD1	NA
TGTGCCAGCAGCTTATACAGGGGGCCCTACAATGAGCAGTTCTTC	CASSLYRGPYNEQFF	TRBV7-8	TRBJ2-1	15	TRBD1	few
TGTGCCAGCAGTTACTCTAGCGACCCAACCAATACGCAGTATTTT	CASSYSSDPTNTQYF	TRBV6-2/TRBV6-3	TRBJ2-3	15	NA	NA
TGTGCCAGCAGTGAAGTAGCCGGGACAGGGGGGCCGAAGAGCAATCAGCCCCAGCATTTT	CASSEVAGTGGPKSNQPQHF	TRBV6-4	TRBJ1-5	20	TRBD1	few
TGTGCCAGCAGCCAAGAACGTAAGGAGACCCAGTACTTC	CASSQERKETQYF	TRBV4-2	TRBJ2-5	13	NA	NA
TGTGCCAGCAGCCAAGCTAACGGCGGCGGAGGGGGCTACACCTTC	CASSQANGGGGGYTF	TRBV3-1	TRBJ1-2	15	NA	NA
TGTGCCATCAGTGGCCGGGGTAGCGATGGCTACACCTTC	CAISGRGSDGYTF	TRBV10-3	TRBJ1-2	13	NA	few
TGCGCCAGCAGTTTTCAGGGGGCCTATGGCTACACCTTC	CASSFQGAYGYTF	TRBV4-3	TRBJ1-2	13	TRBD1	few
TGCAGTGCTAGAGATTCCACTAGCACAGATACGCAGTATTTT	CSARDSTSTDTQYF	TRBV20-1	TRBJ2-3	14	NA	many
TGCAGTGCTAGGGAGGATATGAACACTGAAGCTTTCTTT	CSAREDMNTEAFF	TRBV20-1	TRBJ1-1	13	NA	NA
TGTGCCAGCTCACCACGGACTAGCGGGGGTAGCACAGATACGCAGTATTTT	CASSPRTSGGSTDTQYF	TRBV18	TRBJ2-3	17	TRBD2	NA
TGTGCCAGCAGCTTAGAAATGAACACTGAAGCTTTCTTT	CASSLEMNTEAFF	TRBV7-2	TRBJ1-1	13	NA	few
TGCAGTGCTAGAGACACAGGGAAGGGGGCCGTCGAGCAGTTCTTC	CSARDTGKGAVEQFF	TRBV20-1	TRBJ2-1	15	TRBD1	NA
TGCGCCAGCAGCCAATTGGGAAGCGGGGTGTGGTTCTTC	CASSQLGSGVWFF	TRBV5-1	TRBJ2-1	13	TRBD2	few
TGCGCCAGCAGCTTGGGACAGGCTAGCCCTGACGAGCAGTACTTC	CASSLGQASPDEQYF	TRBV5-1	TRBJ2-7	15	NA	few
TGTGCCAGCAGCCGAGGACTAGCGGGGGCCACCACCGGGGAGCTGTTTTTT	CASSRGLAGATTGELFF	TRBV5-5	TRBJ2-2	17	TRBD2	few
TGCGCCAGCAGCCAGGGGTTTCTAGCGGGGGGTGCCGGGGAGCTGTTTTTT	CASSQGFLAGGAGELFF	TRBV4-3	TRBJ2-2	17	TRBD2	few
TGTGCCAGCAGTCCTCTCCCGGGCAGGGAAGGCTACACCTTC	CASSPLPGREGYTF	TRBV6-5	TRBJ1-2	14	NA	few
TGTGCCAGCAGCACCCGTCTAGCGGGGATGACAGATACGCAGTATTTT	CASSTRLAGMTDTQYF	TRBV7-2	TRBJ2-3	16	TRBD2	NA
TGTGCCAGTAGCCACCTAGGCCGCAATGGCTACACCTTC	CASSHLGRNGYTF	TRBV19	TRBJ1-2	13	NA	few
TGTGCCAGCAGTTTAGAGGAGCTGTTTTTT	CASSLEELFF	TRBV27	TRBJ2-2	10	NA	few
TGTGCCAGCACCAACAGGGGGCGCTTAGGTGGCTACACCTTC	CASTNRGRLGGYTF	TRBV6-5	TRBJ1-2	14	TRBD1	NA
TGTGCCAGCAGAGGTACCGGGTCCCCTAGCAATCAGCCCCAGCATTTT	CASRGTGSPSNQPQHF	TRBV6-5	TRBJ1-5	16	NA	NA
TGTGCCAGCAGCTTAGATAAAGCGGGGGGTAAATACGAGCAGTACTTC	CASSLDKAGGKYEQYF	TRBV11-2	TRBJ2-7	16	TRBD2	NA
TGTGCCAGCAGCGGTCTTGCTACAGGGGGTGGTGAGCAGTTCTTC	CASSGLATGGGEQFF	TRBV9	TRBJ2-1	15	TRBD1	few
TGCAGTGCTACAATGACAGATCAGCCCCAGCATTTT	CSATMTDQPQHF	TRBV20-1	TRBJ1-5	12	NA	few
TGTGCCAGCGGGGGGCAAAACTCCGGGGAGCTGTTTTTT	CASGGQNSGELFF	TRBV7-6	TRBJ2-2	13	NA	many
TGTGCCAGCAGCGCAGGCCCGATCCTTACTAGCACAGATACGCAGTATTTT	CASSAGPILTSTDTQYF	TRBV7-2	TRBJ2-3	17	NA	NA
TGCGCCAGCAGCACCGGGACAGGGTGGGGAAACTATGGCTACACCTTC	CASSTGTGWGNYGYTF	TRBV5-1	TRBJ1-2	16	TRBD1	few
TGTGCCAGCAGTTCCCAACCCACAGGACGGTATCAGCCCCAGCATTTT	CASSSQPTGRYQPQHF	TRBV6-5	TRBJ1-5	16	NA	few
TGTGCCAGCAGCCTGGGACAGGGGTTAACTGAGGAGCTGTTTTTT	CASSLGQGLTEELFF	TRBV5-8	TRBJ2-2	15	TRBD1	NA
TGCAGTGCTTTAGACAGGGGGCGAGAGACCCAGTACTTC	CSALDRGRETQYF	TRBV20-1	TRBJ2-5	13	TRBD1	NA
TGTGCCAGCAGTTACGCAAGGTCACCCCTCCACTTT	CASSYARSPLHF	TRBV6-5	TRBJ1-6	12	NA	NA
TGCGCCAGCAGCTTGGTATGGGGAAGGGAAAGCACTGAAGCTTTCTTT	CASSLVWGRESTEAFF	TRBV5-1	TRBJ1-1	16	NA	NA
TGCAGCGTAGCGGACAGGGGAGATTCACCCCTCCACTTT	CSVADRGDSPLHF	TRBV29-1	TRBJ1-6	13	TRBD1	NA
TGTGCCATCAAAGAGCGGGAACGTGGGGAGCAGTTCTTC	CAIKERERGEQFF	TRBV10-3	TRBJ2-1	13	TRBD2	few
TGCGCCAGCATGACAGGGCACTCCTACGAGCAGTACTTC	CASMTGHSYEQYF	TRBV10-2	TRBJ2-7	13	TRBD1	NA
TGTGCCAGCAGCGTAGCCGGGGATCCCACAGATACGCAGTATTTT	CASSVAGDPTDTQYF	TRBV9	TRBJ2-3	15	NA	many
TGTGCCAGCTCTTTCGGGGTTCAAACCTACGAGCAGTACTTC	CASSFGVQTYEQYF	TRBV18	TRBJ2-7	14	NA	few
TGCGCCAGCAGCGCCGGGGCCGCTCCCCACTACGAGCAGTACTTC	CASSAGAAPHYEQYF	TRBV5-1	TRBJ2-7	15	NA	NA
TGCGCCAGCAGCTCGACCGGACGGAACTATGGCTACACCTTC	CASSSTGRNYGYTF	TRBV5-1	TRBJ1-2	14	NA	NA